Described below is a single T cell receptor (beta chain) sequence and its context. Profiling relied on immunoSEQ multiplex PCR, and the TCRdb table lists in-frame clones only, not all of them. The data show 150,000 to 200,000 clones, 91% seen once. V was cut by 4 bases and J by 0 bases, with 12 bases left in between. In germline, CDR1 is SGHDN, CDR2 FVKESK. The CDR3 is 15 amino acids. The data were taken from a study of control samples from healthy donors and cancer patients. The sequenced sample consisted of blood. The chain employs TRBV14 and TRBJ2-5, with TRBD2 as a possible D gene (6 bases). The receptor's source is a young woman in good health. CDR3 amino acids: CASSRLVGYQETQYF. For the CDR3, the DNA is TGTGCCAGCAGCCGACTAGTGGGGTACCAAGAGACCCAGTACTTC.